This TCR beta chain was sequenced during a study of CD8 T cells in ankylosing spondylitis. General study results and limits: A motif in TCR beta, a set of 8 or 9 highly homologous variants, appeared characteristic of ankylosing spondylitis blood. In the blood and synovial fluid of reactive arthritis, some motif variants had been previously reported. In peripheral blood, disease-linked CD8+ clones occurred at relatively low frequencies.

Turning to this clonotype: Its antigen is currently unknown.

This CDR3 comprises 13 residues. V lost 1 base and J lost 7, with 11 bases in between. Germline V lookup: CDR1 MNHNS, CDR2 SASEGT. TCRdb analysed the 5' RACE reads with MiXCR anew, one entry per CDR3 protein. The data contain about 390,000 distinct CDR3 sequences, more than 20% of them singletons. The receptor comes from a male donor with ankylosing spondylitis. V usage is TRBV6-1 and J usage is TRBJ2-7, with D possibly being TRBD2 (6 bases). Source material: blood, either unsorted or a sorted T cell fraction (not recorded which). The CDR3 loop is CASSEELRGEQYF. The CDR3 region has the DNA TGTGCCAGCAGTGAAGAACTTCGGGGGGAGCAGTACTTC.